Following are 15 T cell receptor beta chains from one sample sequenced in a study of cytomegalovirus exposure and HLA in healthy donors. PCR employed 60 Vbeta and 13 Jbeta primers. TCRdb keeps only in-frame clones here, not all; method: immunoSEQ multiplex PCR. Here the sample spans about 190,000 clones, roughly 79% being singletons. Sequenced input: PBMCs. The receptor source for this set is a woman aged 18-29 years in good health and CMV-seronegative.

The chain recombines TRBV6-6 with TRBJ2-7; 11 bases are a match to TRBD2. Germline V gives CDR1 MNHNY, CDR2 SVGAGI (reference sequence). V gave up 0 bases and J gave up 2 bases; unmatched junction bases: 0. The CDR3 has 15 residues. The CDR3 DNA follows: TGTGCCAGCAGTTACTCTAGCGGGGGGGCCTACGAGCAGTACTTC. This translates into CASSYSSGGAYEQYF.

V is TRBV28 and J is TRBJ1-5; D call uncertain. From germline, CDR1 is MDHEN and CDR2 SYDVKM. There are 11 residues in the CDR3. Trimming pared 11 bases from V and 5 bases from J, leaving 10 bases between. CDR3 protein: CAATTDQPQHF. CDR3 nucleotide sequence: TGTGCCGCCACTACCGATCAGCCCCAGCATTTT.

This rearrangement joins TRBV28 to TRBJ2-3; TRBD2 is a possible D gene (5 bases). V was trimmed by 5 bases and J by 1 base, leaving 10 bases between them. CDR3 length: 14 amino acids. From germline, CDR1 is MDHEN and CDR2 SYDVKM. The DNA for the CDR3 is TGTGCCAGCAGTCGGGGAGTCGGCACAGATACGCAGTATTTT. Protein product: CASSRGVGTDTQYF.

This clone was picked up one time. This chain uses TRBV28 with TRBJ1-3; TRBD1 might be the D (6 bases). This CDR3 spans 15 amino acids. CDR1 MDHEN and CDR2 SYDVKM come from the germline V gene. Trimming removed 1 base from V and 0 bases from J, with 7 bases in between. The chain's CDR3 is CASSLSRGSGNTIYF. As DNA, the CDR3 is TGTGCCAGCAGTTTATCCAGGGGCTCTGGAAACACCATATATTTT.

The chain carries TRBV5-1 and TRBJ1-1; 7 bases fit TRBD1. CDR3 length: 16 residues. Germline CDR1 SGHRS, CDR2 YFSETQ. Germline trimming cut 2 bases from V and 3 bases from J; bases unmatched to any gene: 10. This CDR3 reads CASSLNNRDSYTEAFF. DNA of the CDR3: TGCGCCAGCAGCTTAAATAATCGGGACAGTTACACTGAAGCTTTCTTT.

V usage is TRBV4-2 and J usage is TRBJ1-4; 8 bases are a match to TRBD1. V gave up 3 bases and J gave up 6 bases; unmatched junction bases: 9. CDR1 is LGHNA, CDR2 YNFKEQ, per germline. There are 16 residues in the CDR3. CDR3 sequence (DNA): TGTGCCAGCAGCCAGCCTAATCAGGGGGCGTATGAAAAACTGTTTTTT. Translating it yields CASSQPNQGAYEKLFF.

This clone has just a few counts. This rearrangement joins TRBV4-1 to TRBJ1-2; 7 bases are shared with TRBD1. CDR3 length equals 14 residues. Germline V gene data show CDR1 as MGHRA and CDR2 as YSYEKL. Trimming took 2 bases from V and 3 from J; bases not matched to a gene: 3. CDR3 nucleotides: TGCGCCAGCAGCCAACTGGGACAGCACTATGGCTACACCTTC. Its protein is CASSQLGQHYGYTF.

The chain joins TRBV6-4 to TRBJ2-4, with D unresolved. The germline V gene encodes CDR1 MRHNA and CDR2 SNTAGT. V was trimmed by 2 bases and J by 10 bases, leaving 15 bases between them. The length of the CDR3 is 14 residues. The chain's CDR3 is CASSDRPGPAIQYF. The CDR3 DNA reads as TGTGCCAGCAGTGACCGACCTGGGCCGGCTATTCAGTACTTC.

The rearrangement links TRBV5-1 to TRBJ1-2, with 7 bases matching TRBD1. Germline V CDR1 and CDR2: SGHRS, YFSETQ. Losses at the gene ends were 5 bases for V and 2 bases for J; bases not matched to a gene: 9. The CDR3 length is 15 residues. CDR3 DNA: TGCGCCAGCAGGCCTTTTACAGGGGCCAACTATGGCTACACCTTC. Protein sequence: CASRPFTGANYGYTF.

The rearrangement uses TRBV7-9 and TRBJ1-1; D remains unclear. Looked up from germline, CDR1 is SEHNR and CDR2 is FQNEAQ (reference sequence). The CDR3 consists of 14 residues. Trimming took off 2 bases at V and 2 bases at J, with 9 bases between the two ends. This CDR3 reads CASSLTANNTEAFF. CDR3 DNA sequence: TGTGCCAGCAGCTTAACAGCTAATAACACTGAAGCTTTCTTT. The complete variable domain, with remaining parts taken from reference TRBV7-9 and TRBJ1-1, reads DTGVSQNPRHKITKRGQNVTFRCDPISEHNRLYWYRQTLGQGPEFLTYFQNEAQLEKSRLLSDRFSAERPKGSFSTLEIQRTEQGDSAMYLCASSLTANNTEAFFGQGTRLTVV.

This clone was recorded once. CDR3: CASSRSGGDTQYF. The CDR3 nucleotides are TGCGCCAGCAGTCGTAGCGGGGGGGATACGCAGTATTTT. V usage is TRBV10-1 and J usage is TRBJ2-3; 10 bases line up with TRBD2. V lost 5 bases, J lost 6 bases, and 2 bases stayed unmatched. This CDR3 contains 13 residues. CDR1 and CDR2 (germline): WNHNN, SYGVQD (reference sequence).

The V call is TRBV6-1, the J call TRBJ2-3; 7 bases are a match to TRBD1. CDR1 and CDR2 from the germline V gene are MNHNS and SASEGT. This CDR3 has 13 residues. J gave up 7 bases and V 8 bases, and 9 bases lay outside the gene matches. CDR3 residues: CASHDRALNTQYF. Here the CDR3 DNA reads TGTGCCAGCCACGACAGGGCACTCAATACGCAGTATTTT.

The rearrangement joins TRBV10-1 to TRBJ2-5, with TRBD1 identical over 8 bases. Trimming took 6 bases from V and 4 from J; bases not matched to a gene: 4. This CDR3 contains 13 residues. Germline V CDR1 and CDR2: WNHNN, SYGVQD (reference sequence). CDR3 sequence (DNA): TGCGCCAGCAGCCGGACAGGGTCAGAGACCCAGTACTTC. It codes for CASSRTGSETQYF.

This sequence joins TRBV13 and TRBJ2-2; D might be TRBD2 (7 bases). This CDR3 contains 16 residues. V dropped 10 bases and J dropped 1 base, with 19 bases sitting between them. From germline, CDR1 is PRHDT and CDR2 FYEKMQ (reference sequence). Here the CDR3 reads CAIAVTGGLNTGELFF. The CDR3 nucleotides read TGTGCCATCGCCGTTACGGGGGGCTTGAACACCGGGGAGCTGTTTTTT.

The rearrangement links TRBV29-1 to TRBJ2-3; D unresolved. Germline CDR1 is SQVTM and CDR2 is ANQGSEA. This CDR3 comprises 15 residues. V lost 0 bases, J lost 4 bases, and 14 bases lay in between. CDR3 in amino acids: CSVEDTTENSDTQYF. Here the CDR3 DNA reads TGCAGCGTTGAAGATACAACAGAAAACTCAGATACGCAGTATTTT.